What follows are 30 T cell receptor beta chains derived from one specimen sequenced in a study of identical twins. TCRdb re-derived calls from the 5' RACE reads in MiXCR, one entry per CDR3 protein. The data contain a few hundred thousand distinct CDR3 sequences, approximately 10% of them seen just once; the ten biggest clones take up roughly 3%. This same sample was also taken into another study, of yellow fever vaccine responses in identical twins.

The sample taken for sequencing was PBMCs. These receptors were obtained from a woman aged 18-30 years in good health.

This clonotype was seen more than once but under ten times. J is TRBJ2-1 and V is TRBV7-9; tentatively, D is TRBD2 (6 bases). This CDR3 is 15 amino acids long. The germline CDR1 and CDR2 sequences are SEHNR and FQNEAQ (reference sequence). V was pared by 5 bases and J by 4 bases, with 15 bases between. CDR3: CASSQSGSTYNEQFF. In DNA form, the CDR3 reads TGTGCCAGCAGCCAAAGCGGGTCAACATACAATGAGCAGTTCTTC.

This clonotype has just a few counts. V and J are TRBV20-1 and TRBJ2-1; D might be TRBD1 (6 bases). The CDR3 has 14 amino acids. Germline assignment: CDR1 DFQATT and CDR2 SNEGSKA (reference sequence). Between the trimmed V and J ends, which lost 6 bases and 0 bases, there was a span of 12 bases. CDR3 amino acids: CSARQVLSYNEQFF. DNA of the CDR3: TGCAGTGCGAGACAGGTTCTCTCCTACAATGAGCAGTTCTTC.

This clonotype was seen a handful of times. The rearrangement joins TRBV6-4 to TRBJ2-1, with a tentative D call TRBD1 (5 bases). V dropped 10 bases and J dropped 7 bases, with 17 bases sitting between them. Germline CDR1 MRHNA, CDR2 SNTAGT. There are 13 residues in the CDR3. The CDR3 DNA reads TGTGCCACCGCCTCTTCTCAGGGAAATGAGCAGTTCTTC. The encoded protein is CATASSQGNEQFF.

This clonotype was recorded many times. CDR3 in DNA: TGTGCCAGCAGTGAAGTCGGGACAGTGCGGGATACGCAGTATTTT. Amino acids: CASSEVGTVRDTQYF. This chain links TRBV6-1 with TRBJ2-3; TRBD1 agrees at 7 bases. Losses at the gene ends were 1 base for V and 6 bases for J; bases not matched to a gene: 7. Germline loops: CDR1 MNHNS, CDR2 SASEGT. This CDR3 contains 15 residues.

This clonotype was seen a handful of times. This chain links TRBV5-1 with TRBJ2-6, with D unclear. The V end lost 0 bases, the J end lost 13 bases, and 11 bases lay between the germline ends. The CDR3 contains 13 residues. Germline lookup yields CDR1 SGHRS and CDR2 YFSETQ. This CDR3 is CASSLEAGLVLTF. CDR3 sequence (DNA): TGCGCCAGCAGCTTGGAGGCAGGATTGGTCCTGACTTTC.

This rearrangement joins TRBV28 to TRBJ2-7, with a possible D match to TRBD1 (6 bases). Trimming stripped 7 bases from V and 1 base from J, with 14 bases between. The CDR3 totals 14 residues. From germline, CDR1 is MDHEN and CDR2 SYDVKM. The chain's CDR3 is CASTPRTASYEQYF. The CDR3 coding sequence is TGTGCCAGCACTCCCAGGACAGCGTCCTACGAGCAGTACTTC.

V gene TRBV7-9 combines with J gene TRBJ2-7, with 10 bases lining up with TRBD2. The CDR3 totals 17 residues. Germline V gives CDR1 SEHNR, CDR2 FQNEAQ (reference sequence). J was trimmed by 2 bases and V by 5 bases; bases with no gene match: 12. CDR3 bases: TGTGCCAGCAGCCCACTACAGTTAGCGGGAGGTGCCTACGAGCAGTACTTC. Translated, it gives CASSPLQLAGGAYEQYF.

The chain links TRBV7-9 to TRBJ1-2; D perhaps matches TRBD1 (5 bases). The germline CDR1 and CDR2 sequences are SEHNR and FQNEAQ (reference sequence). V was trimmed by 5 bases and J by 11 bases, leaving 15 bases between them. This CDR3 region has 12 residues. CDR3 region: CASSASQGTYTF. CDR3 DNA sequence: TGTGCCAGCAGCGCGAGCCAGGGTACTTACACCTTC. Supplemented by reference TRBV7-9 and TRBJ1-2, the full variable domain reads DTGVSQNPRHKITKRGQNVTFRCDPISEHNRLYWYRQTLGQGPEFLTYFQNEAQLEKSRLLSDRFSAERPKGSFSTLEIQRTEQGDSAMYLCASSASQGTYTFGSGTRLTVV.

This clonotype was detected a few times. The chain couples TRBV27 to TRBJ1-5; tentative D call: TRBD1 (6 bases). Germline CDR1 reads MNHEY; CDR2 reads SMNVEV (reference sequence). Trimming stripped 6 bases from V and 0 bases from J, with 12 bases between. This CDR3 comprises 15 residues. The CDR3 nucleotides are TGTGCCAGCAGACCCGACAGGTCTAGCAATCAGCCCCAGCATTTT. This translates into CASRPDRSSNQPQHF.

The CDR3: CAISEREETQYF. The CDR3 coding sequence is TGTGCCATCAGTGAAAGGGAAGAGACCCAGTACTTC. The V and J genes are TRBV10-3 and TRBJ2-5; D uncertain. Between the trimmed V and J ends, which lost 3 bases and 3 bases, there was a span of 5 bases. The CDR3 contains 12 residues. From germline, CDR1 is ENHRY and CDR2 SYGVKD.

This clonotype occurred many times. This sequence joins TRBV29-1 and TRBJ2-3; D is ambiguous. V was trimmed by 4 bases and J by 0 bases, leaving 5 bases between them. Germline loops: CDR1 SQVTM, CDR2 ANQGSEA. CDR3 length: 12 residues. The CDR3 bases are TGCAGCGTTGGGGCTAGCACAGATACGCAGTATTTT. Residues: CSVGASTDTQYF.

The rearrangement links TRBV10-3 to TRBJ2-7; TRBD2 is a possible D gene (6 bases). Germline V gene lookup returns CDR1 ENHRY and CDR2 SYGVKD. The CDR3 runs to 14 residues. The V end was cut by 2 bases, the J end by 7 bases, with 15 bases between. In DNA, the CDR3 is TGTGCCATCAGTGAGCCTCCGCGGGCGGGGGAGCAGTACTTC. Residues: CAISEPPRAGEQYF.

Ten or more counts support this clonotype. The chain carries TRBV12-3 or TRBV12-4 and TRBJ1-1; D unclear. This CDR3 is 13 amino acids long. V was cut by 6 bases and J by 1 base, with 9 bases left in between. The CDR3: CASRVPANTEAFF. The CDR3 nucleotides are TGTGCCAGCAGGGTTCCAGCGAACACTGAAGCTTTCTTT.

This clonotype appeared a few times. The chain has TRBV6-1 and TRBJ2-1; 9 bases fit TRBD2. Germline V lookup: CDR1 MNHNS, CDR2 SASEGT. CDR3 length: 16 amino acids. With 5 bases clipped from V and 0 bases from J, the junction kept 5 bases outside the gene matches. In DNA form, the CDR3 reads TGTGCCAGCAGTCCCTATAGCGGGGGCTCCTACAATGAGCAGTTCTTC. It translates to CASSPYSGGSYNEQFF.

Ten or more counts support this clonotype. This sequence joins TRBV4-2 and TRBJ2-7, with D maybe TRBD1 (6 bases). Germline CDR1 reads LGHNA; CDR2 reads YNFKEQ. Trimming took 4 bases from V and 2 from J, leaving 15 bases between them. This CDR3 has 15 residues. In nucleotides, the CDR3 is TGTGCCAGCAGCCGAGAACAGGGTATTACCTACGAGCAGTACTTC. Translation: CASSREQGITYEQYF.

This chain links TRBV3-1 with TRBJ1-1, with D hard to call. V shed 3 bases and J shed 1 base, with 9 bases lying between them. Germline V gene lookup returns CDR1 LGHDT and CDR2 YNNKEL (reference sequence). This CDR3 region has 14 residues. CDR3 DNA sequence: TGTGCCAGCAGCCATCTCACCAGGAACACTGAAGCTTTCTTT. Translating gives CASSHLTRNTEAFF.

This clonotype was picked up many times. The V call is TRBV12-3 or TRBV12-4, the J call TRBJ1-1, with a possible D match to TRBD1 (5 bases). The CDR3 sequence is 13 residues long. V lost 2 bases and J 6 bases, leaving 10 bases between the germline ends. CDR3 nucleotides: TGTGCCAGCAGTTTAAGAAGGGGCTCTGAAGCTTTCTTT. Amino acid sequence: CASSLRRGSEAFF.

This clonotype was counted a few times. The CDR3 spells CASSDGDYDTDTQYF. As DNA, the CDR3 is TGTGCCAGCAGTGACGGGGACTACGACACAGATACGCAGTATTTT. The gene calls are TRBV2 and TRBJ2-3, with 7 positions matching TRBD2. The germline CDR1 and CDR2 sequences are SNHLY and FYNNEI. V lost 3 bases, J lost 2 bases, and 5 bases stayed unmatched. The CDR3 loop spans 15 amino acids.

This clonotype was detected only a few times. V usage is TRBV5-1 and J usage is TRBJ2-3; TRBD2 agrees at 14 bases. Unmatched junction bases numbered 6, after V lost 4 bases and J lost 2 bases. The germline gives CDR1 SGHRS, CDR2 YFSETQ. The CDR3 length is 17 residues. CDR3 loop: CASSAGLAGGYTDTQYF. Written as DNA, the CDR3 is TGCGCCAGCAGCGCCGGACTAGCGGGAGGTTACACAGATACGCAGTATTTT.

A note on this clonotype: One end of the junction does not line up with germline, which may come from a read error. The rearrangement uses TRBV5-4 and TRBJ2-2; D gene uncertain. There are 13 residues in the CDR3. The germline CDR1 and CDR2 sequences are SGHNT and YYREEE (reference sequence). CDR3 sequence: CASSLGNTRELFF. The CDR3 DNA sequence: TGTGCCAGCAGCTTGGGTAACACCAGGGAGCTGTTTTTT.

The count of this clonotype is one. The CDR3 nucleotides read TGTGCCAGCAGTGCCCTGGGCGGGGGTCTCAATGAGCAGTTCTTC. It yields the protein CASSALGGGLNEQFF. The rearrangement uses TRBV6-4 and TRBJ2-1, with TRBD2 identical over 7 bases. CDR3 size: 15 residues. Germline V gene sequence: CDR1 MRHNA, CDR2 SNTAGT. The trim removed 4 bases at V and 6 bases at J, leaving 9 bases unmatched.

The CDR3 region is CASSLEGVPSTDTQYF. As DNA, the CDR3 is TGCGCCAGCAGCTTGGAAGGGGTCCCTAGCACAGATACGCAGTATTTT. The chain carries TRBV5-1 and TRBJ2-3; possible D gene TRBD1, 5 bases. With 0 bases removed from V and 0 bases from J, the gap between germline ends came to 11 bases. CDR1 is SGHRS and CDR2 is YFSETQ in the germline V gene. This CDR3 comprises 16 residues.

This clonotype was found many times. The chain employs TRBV18 and TRBJ2-2; tentatively, D is TRBD2 (5 bases). Trimming shortened V by 6 bases and J by 6 bases, and 14 bases separated the two germline ends. This CDR3 has 14 amino acids. Germline V CDR1 and CDR2: KGHSH, LQKENI. The CDR3 sequence is CASSSASQPGELFF. As DNA, the CDR3 is TGTGCCAGCTCCTCGGCTAGCCAACCCGGGGAGCTGTTTTTT.

This clonotype was recorded at least ten times. V usage is TRBV18 and J usage is TRBJ2-5; TRBD2 aligns across 10 bases. The CDR3 consists of 16 residues. The J segment lost 2 bases and the V segment lost 3 bases, leaving 6 bases of the junction unmatched. The germline V gene has CDR1 KGHSH and CDR2 LQKENI. Here the CDR3 reads CASSPGGTSAQETQYF. The CDR3 nucleotides read TGTGCCAGCTCACCGGGGGGGACTAGCGCACAAGAGACCCAGTACTTC.

This clonotype has more than one count but fewer than ten. The chain employs TRBV12-3 or TRBV12-4 and TRBJ2-7, with D unresolved. The CDR3 length is 11 residues. Deletions cut 3 bases from V and 12 bases from J, with 12 bases between. The CDR3 coding sequence is TGTGCCAGCAGTTTTGGATCCGATATGTACTTC. It yields the protein CASSFGSDMYF.

In its sample, this clonotype was seen many times. V usage is TRBV12-3 or TRBV12-4 and J usage is TRBJ1-5; 7 positions agree with TRBD1. The CDR3 runs 14 residues. The trim removed 8 bases at V and 2 bases at J, leaving 6 bases unmatched. Here the CDR3 DNA reads TGTGCCAGCGGAGAAACAGGGGGCAATCAGCCCCAGCATTTT. Residues: CASGETGGNQPQHF.

This clonotype has ten or more counts. This chain connects TRBV2 to TRBJ2-1, with D tentatively TRBD1 or TRBD2 (6 bases each). V was cut by 6 bases and J by 1 base, with 10 bases left in between. The CDR3 spans 14 residues. Germline V lookup: CDR1 SNHLY, CDR2 FYNNEI. In DNA, the CDR3 is TGTGCCAGCAGGGAGGGGGTTTCCTACAATGAGCAGTTCTTC. Its translation is CASREGVSYNEQFF.

This clonotype was seen more than once but under ten times. The rearrangement joins TRBV14 to TRBJ1-6; D is uncertain. The CDR3 has 14 residues. V shed 3 bases and J shed 4 bases, with 7 bases lying between them. In germline, CDR1 is SGHDN, CDR2 FVKESK. CDR3 nucleotides: TGTGCCAGCAGCCAGCTTCTTTATAATTCACCCCTCCACTTT. Protein sequence: CASSQLLYNSPLHF. The whole variable domain, remainder taken from reference TRBV14 and TRBJ1-6, is EAGVTQFPSHSVIEKGQTVTLRCDPISGHDNLYWYRRVMGKEIKFLLHFVKESKQDESGMPNNRFLAERTGGTYSTLKVQPAELEDSGVYFCASSQLLYNSPLHFGNGTRLTVT.

The sample holds a few counts of this clonotype. The CDR3 sequence is CASSPSGGGTFSSYNEQFF. The DNA of the CDR3 is TGTGCCAGCAGTCCGTCTGGAGGGGGTACTTTTAGCTCCTACAATGAGCAGTTCTTC. This rearrangement joins TRBV11-1 to TRBJ2-1, with D possibly being TRBD1 or TRBD2 (6 bases each). Trimming stripped 6 bases from V and 0 bases from J, with 24 bases between. The CDR3 length is 19 residues. Germline V lookup: CDR1 SGHAT, CDR2 FQDESV (reference sequence).

The gene calls are TRBV7-9 and TRBJ2-4; 12 bases agree with TRBD2. There are 15 residues in the CDR3. V lost 4 bases to trimming and J lost 3 bases; unmatched junction nucleotides: 1. The germline V gene has CDR1 SEHNR and CDR2 FQNEAQ (reference sequence). CDR3 DNA sequence: TGTGCCAGCAGCTCGACTAGCGGGGGCAAAAACATTCAGTACTTC. It yields the protein CASSSTSGGKNIQYF.